This record covers a single T cell receptor beta chain. The repertoire was sequenced with immunoSEQ multiplex PCR; TCRdb's copy has only in-frame clones and lacks some. The sample has more than 550,000 clones; roughly 86% are singletons. CDR1 is SNHLY and CDR2 is FYNNEI in the germline V gene. Trimming pared 2 bases from V and 3 bases from J, leaving 13 bases between. This CDR3 region has 16 residues. This sample is part of a study of shared T cell receptors in the human thymus. These data also featured in a second study, about human thymus T cells. That study reports: Resections that were taken during corrective heart surgery supplied the thymus tissue.

The specimen sequenced was thymocytes. The V call is TRBV2, the J call TRBJ1-4; tentative D call: TRBD1 (5 bases). This TCR was sampled from a boy younger than two with a congenital heart defect. Here the CDR3 reads CASSERLGEANEKLFF. The DNA of the CDR3 is TGTGCCAGCAGTGAAAGATTGGGGGAGGCTAATGAAAAACTGTTTTTT.